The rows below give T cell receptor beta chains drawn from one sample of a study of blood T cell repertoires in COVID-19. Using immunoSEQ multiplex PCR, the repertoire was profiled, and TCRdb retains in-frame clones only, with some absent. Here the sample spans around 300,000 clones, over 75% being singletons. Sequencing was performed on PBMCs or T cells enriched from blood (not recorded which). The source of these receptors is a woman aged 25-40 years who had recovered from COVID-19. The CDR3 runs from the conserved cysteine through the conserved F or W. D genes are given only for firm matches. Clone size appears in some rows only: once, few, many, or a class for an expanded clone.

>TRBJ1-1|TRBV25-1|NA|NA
TGTGCCAGCAGTGAATATTCGGGGAAAACTTTCTTT
CASSEYSGKTFF
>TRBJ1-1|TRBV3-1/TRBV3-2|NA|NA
TGTGCCAGCAGCCAGCAGGGCGTCACTGAAGCTTTCTTT
CASSQQGVTEAFF
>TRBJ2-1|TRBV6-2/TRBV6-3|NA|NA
TGTGCCAGCAGTACAGGGATACTAATTTACAATGAGCAGTTCTTC
CASSTGILIYNEQFF
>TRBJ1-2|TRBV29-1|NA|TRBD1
TGCAGCGTTGGACAGGGGGTCCATGGCTACACCTTC
CSVGQGVHGYTF
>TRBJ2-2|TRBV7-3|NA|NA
TGTGCCAGCAGCTTCCAACCTCTCGGGAACACCGGGGAGCTGTTTTTT
CASSFQPLGNTGELFF
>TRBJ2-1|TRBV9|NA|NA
TGTGCCAGCAGCGCGCGGTGGGGGGGCGCCGGCTACTACAATGAGCAGTTCTTC
CASSARWGGAGYYNEQFF
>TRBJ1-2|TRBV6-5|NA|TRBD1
TGTGCCAGCAGGCTGACCACAGGGGGCCATGGCTACACCTTC
CASRLTTGGHGYTF
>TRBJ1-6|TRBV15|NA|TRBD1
TGTGCCACCAGCGAAGACAGGGGCTATAATTCACCCCTCCACTTT
CATSEDRGYNSPLHF
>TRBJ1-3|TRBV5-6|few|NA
TGTGCCAGCATTGCTACGGGGGGTGGAAACACCATATATTTT
CASIATGGGNTIYF
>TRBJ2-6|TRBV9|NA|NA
TGTGCCAGCGGCCCCGTCTCTGGGGCCAACGTCCTGACTTTC
CASGPVSGANVLTF
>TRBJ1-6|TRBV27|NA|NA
TGTGCCAGCAGTTTAACCTCCAGCTCCTATAATTCACCCCTCCACTTT
CASSLTSSSYNSPLHF
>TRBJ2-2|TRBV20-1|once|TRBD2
TGCAGTGCTAGTGATCGAACAAGCGGGAGGGCCGGGGAGCTGTTTTTT
CSASDRTSGRAGELFF
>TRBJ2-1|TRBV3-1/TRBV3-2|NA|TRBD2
TGTGCCAGCAGCCAAGATCCGGGCGGGAGGGCCGGGGATGAGCAGTTCTTC
CASSQDPGGRAGDEQFF